This T cell receptor (beta chain) was recorded in a study of blood T cell repertoires in COVID-19. Study context: The study drew acute and convalescent COVID-19 samples from the United States, Italy and Spain. PBMCs, B-cell-depleted T cells, or T cells provided the cDNA or gDNA that made up the material.

After removal of 5 bases from V and 12 bases from J, the junction contained 14 bases not matched to a gene. This CDR3 is built from 15 residues. Germline CDR1 reads SGHTA; CDR2 reads FQGNSA. Methods used by the authors: The assay estimated nucleated cells by amplifying reference gene primers. Clones were sequenced by immunoSEQ multiplex PCR, and TCRdb holds only the in-frame ones, with some missing. The V and J calls and the clone size are those of that table, but D and trimming were determined from the DNA. Found here are approximately 470,000 clones, 80% to 90% of them singletons; the top ten hold approximately 2.9%.

This clonotype was obtained from a human donor in a cohort sampled during active COVID-19. This chain connects TRBV7-2 to TRBJ2-1; TRBD2 aligns across 9 bases. What was sequenced was peripheral blood. As DNA, the CDR3 is TGTGCCAGCAGCCCCGGTGGCGGGAGGGCCTGGGTGCAGTTCTTC. Translated: CASSPGGGRAWVQFF. Drawing the rest from reference TRBV7-2 and TRBJ2-1, the complete variable domain is GAGVSQSPSNKVTEKGKDVELRCDPISGHTALYWYRQSLGQGLEFLIYFQGNSAPDKSGLPSDRFSAERTGGSVSTLTIQRTQQEDSAVYLCASSPGGGRAWVQFFGPGTRLTVL.